These T cell receptor beta chains were read from a single sample in a study of blood T cell repertoires in COVID-19. Measured with immunoSEQ multiplex PCR; TCRdb has only the in-frame clones, and not every one. Of 160,000 or so clones in the sample, about 87% were seen once. Sequencing was carried out using peripheral blood. The origin of the receptors is a woman in her sixties or seventies with COVID-19, enrolled during active disease. The CDR3 runs from the conserved cysteine through the conserved F or W. A D gene is named only where the DNA matches it firmly. Rows give clone size only sometimes, using once, few, many, or a class for an expanded clone.

d_call j_call v_call clone_size cdr3_aa cdr3_nt
TRBD1 TRBJ2-3 TRBV18 NA CASSLQGAKRTDTQYF TGTGCCAGCTCACTACAGGGGGCGAAACGCACAGATACGCAGTATTTT
TRBD1 TRBJ2-1 TRBV11-2 NA CASSLRDRSGNEQFF TGTGCCAGCAGCTTAAGGGACAGGTCTGGGAATGAGCAGTTCTTC
TRBD1 TRBJ1-6 TRBV19 NA CASTAGTAKSSYNSPLHF TGTGCCAGTACCGCAGGGACAGCCAAGAGCTCCTATAATTCACCCCTCCACTTT
NA TRBJ1-1 TRBV5-1 few CASRFAGDGTEAFF TGCGCCAGCAGATTCGCGGGCGATGGGACTGAAGCTTTCTTT
TRBD1 TRBJ1-2 TRBV2 once CASATQGGRGYTF TGTGCCAGCGCAACCCAGGGGGGAAGGGGCTACACCTTC
NA TRBJ1-1 TRBV29-1 NA CSVDRQRTLHTEAFF TGCAGCGTTGATAGACAGCGCACCCTCCACACTGAAGCTTTCTTT
TRBD2 TRBJ2-1 TRBV11-2 NA CASSPWTSGGADEQFF TGTGCCAGCAGCCCCTGGACTAGCGGGGGGGCGGATGAGCAGTTCTTC
TRBD1 TRBJ2-7 TRBV7-2 NA CASSLAGGNEQYF TGTGCCAGCAGCTTAGCAGGGGGCAACGAGCAGTACTTC
TRBD2 TRBJ2-1 TRBV2 NA CASSGPSGGYNEQFF TGTGCCAGCAGTGGCCCTAGCGGGGGCTACAATGAGCAGTTCTTC
NA TRBJ1-3 TRBV10-1 NA CASSESNRAGNTIYF TGCGCCAGCAGTGAGTCGAACAGGGCTGGAAACACCATATATTTT
TRBD1 TRBJ1-2 TRBV5-5 NA CASSLVGQGAHYGYTF TGTGCCAGCAGCTTGGTGGGACAGGGGGCGCACTATGGCTACACCTTC
NA TRBJ1-5 TRBV12-3/TRBV12-4 NA CASSSGNQPQHF TGTGCCAGCAGTTCTGGCAATCAGCCCCAGCATTTT
NA TRBJ2-5 TRBV18 NA CASSPRNQETQYF TGTGCCAGCTCACCCAGAAATCAAGAGACCCAGTACTTC
NA TRBJ1-4 TRBV7-2 NA CASSPQSEKLFF TGTGCCAGCAGCCCCCAAAGCGAAAAACTGTTTTTT
NA TRBJ1-4 TRBV25-1 NA CASSVPGTNEKLFF TGTGCCAGCAGTGTCCCAGGGACTAATGAAAAACTGTTTTTT
TRBD1 TRBJ1-1 TRBV28 NA CASSMGTGRTEAFF TGTGCCAGCAGTATGGGGACAGGGAGAACTGAAGCTTTCTTT
NA TRBJ2-3 TRBV5-1 NA CASSPPAGTTDTQYF TGCGCCAGCAGCCCCCCGGCGGGGACTACAGATACGCAGTATTTT
NA TRBJ2-1 TRBV6-5 NA CASSSRDEQFF TGTGCCAGCAGTTCCCGAGATGAGCAGTTCTTC
TRBD1 TRBJ1-2 TRBV6-1 once CASSEVVQTGARRGYTF TGTGCCAGCAGTGAAGTGGTCCAAACAGGGGCACGGCGTGGCTACACCTTC
TRBD1 TRBJ2-7 TRBV28 NA CASSPLTGSYYEQYF TGTGCCAGCAGTCCTCTGACAGGGTCTTACTACGAGCAGTACTTC
NA TRBJ2-1 TRBV11-3 once CASSLDRTAYNEQFF TGTGCCAGCAGCTTAGACAGGACAGCCTACAATGAGCAGTTCTTC
NA TRBJ1-4 TRBV14 NA CASSQLDNFATNEKLFF TGTGCCAGCAGCCAACTGGACAACTTTGCAACTAATGAAAAACTGTTTTTT
TRBD1 TRBJ2-5 TRBV25-1 few CASSQRQGSETQYF TGTGCCAGCAGCCAACGACAGGGGAGCGAGACCCAGTACTTC
NA TRBJ1-1 TRBV18 NA CASSSAPQPEAFF TGTGCCAGCTCCTCGGCTCCACAGCCTGAAGCTTTCTTT
TRBD1 TRBJ1-2 TRBV7-7 NA CASSRIRTGDKSYTF TGTGCTAGCAGCCGAATAAGGACAGGGGATAAGAGCTACACCTTC
TRBD2 TRBJ2-3 TRBV19 NA CASSVSGGEADTQYF TGTGCCAGTAGTGTTAGCGGGGGGGAGGCAGATACGCAGTATTTT
NA TRBJ2-2 TRBV7-3 NA CASSLKGAGSANTGELFF TGTGCCAGCAGCTTAAAGGGCGCGGGGAGTGCGAACACCGGGGAGCTGTTTTTT